Shown below are 29 T cell receptor beta chains from a single sample sequenced in a study of CD8+ T cells in alopecia areata. Reverse transcription of extracted RNA yielded cDNA, which provided the sequencing template. Profiled with immunoSEQ multiplex PCR; TCRdb holds only in-frame clones, not every one. This record lists roughly 110,000 clones, none seen once only, and the top ten clones contain 15% to 20%. The specimen was lesional skin. The origin of the receptors is a C3H/HeJ mouse with alopecia areata. The MHC haplotype of this mouse line is H2-k.

This clone was detected ten times or more. Mouse germline and gene names are used. The read stops 4 residues short of the end of the CDR3; the missing end is completed from the germline J gene. V is TRBV13-3 and J is TRBJ2-7, with 11 bases that match TRBD2. This CDR3 is built from 15 residues. V lost 3 bases, J lost 0 bases, and 2 bases stayed unmatched. Germline V gene sequence: CDR1 NNHDY, CDR2 SYVADS. Partial CDR3 DNA: TGTGCCAGCAGTGGACTGGGGGGGTTCTCCTAT. Its translation is CASSGLGGFSY. The whole CDR3 region reads CASSGLGGFSYEQYF.

A few counts support this clone. Gene names and germline refer to mouse. CDR3 amino acids: CASSSQTDNYAEQFF. The sequenced CDR3 bases are TGTGCCAGCAGTTCCCAGACTGATAACTATGCT. This rearrangement joins TRBV19 to TRBJ2-1; possible D gene TRBD2, 5 bases. The CDR3 end lies 4 residues beyond the end of the read and is filled in from the germline J gene. V was pared by 4 bases and J by 0 bases, with 11 bases between. CDR3 size: 15 residues. Germline lookup yields CDR1 FNHDT and CDR2 SITEND (reference sequence). Supplemented by reference TRBV19 and TRBJ2-1, the full variable domain reads GGIITQTPKFLIGQEGQKLTLKCQQNFNHDTMYWYRQDSGKGLRLIYYSITENDLQKGDLSEGYDASREKKSSFSLTVTSAQKNEMAVFLCASSSQTDNYAEQFFGPGTRLTVL.

This clone was seen only a few times. The listed genes are named as in mouse. Read coverage stops 4 residues before the CDR3 terminus; the germline J gene supplies the remainder. The chain carries TRBV19 and TRBJ2-1; 12 bases align to TRBD2. J lost 5 bases, V lost 4 bases, and 4 bases had no gene match. The CDR3 totals 15 residues. The V gene's germline CDR1 is FNHDT and CDR2 SITEND (reference sequence). CDR3 DNA, as far as it was read: TGTGCCAGCAGTCCACGGACTGGGGGGGATGCT. Amino acids: CASSPRTGGDA. The full CDR3 protein is CASSPRTGGDAEQFF.

For this clone: Mouse germline and gene names are used. The missing CDR3 end, 4 residues past where the read stops, is filled in from the germline J gene. This rearrangement joins TRBV19 to TRBJ2-1; 10 positions agree with TRBD2. CDR3 size: 14 residues. Trimming took 6 bases from V and 2 from J; bases not matched to a gene: 2. Germline loops: CDR1 FNHDT, CDR2 SITEND (reference sequence). CDR3 sequence: CASTGTGDYAEQFF. Partial CDR3 DNA: TGTGCCAGCACTGGGACTGGGGACTATGCT.

In regard to this clone: At residue 12, the DNA translation does not agree with TCRdb's protein; the protein displayed here is the one encoded by the DNA. Gene labels here are mouse ones. The CDR3 end lies 3 residues beyond the end of the read and is filled in from the germline J gene. The V and J genes are TRBV13-1 and TRBJ1-6; 9 bases are shared with TRBD1. TRBJ1-6 is classed as an ORF, of uncertain function. Germline assignment: CDR1 NSHNY and CDR2 SYGAGN. Trimming took 1 base from V and 9 from J; bases not matched to a gene: 5. The CDR3 is 15 residues long. The CDR3 region is CASSDRDRDGSPLYF. The CDR3 bases that were read are TGTGCCAGCAGTGATAGGGACAGGGACGGTTCGCCC.

This clone was detected only a few times. The protein here is the DNA translation, as the TCRdb protein differs from it at residue 14. Gene and germline names: mouse. Read sequence stops 3 residues before the CDR3 end, and the germline J gene provides the missing end. This rearrangement joins TRBV13-3 to TRBJ1-3; 7 positions match TRBD1. Losses at the gene ends were 0 bases for V and 0 bases for J; bases not matched to a gene: 6. Looked up from germline, CDR1 is NNHDY and CDR2 is SYVADS. The CDR3 contains 17 residues. Partial CDR3 DNA: TGTGCCAGCAGTGATGCAATAGGGACAGATTCTGGAAATACG. The encoded protein is CASSDAIGTDSGNT. The entire CDR3 protein is CASSDAIGTDSGNTLYF. The whole variable domain, remainder taken from reference TRBV13-3 and TRBJ1-3, is EAAVTQSPRSKVAVTGGKVTLSCHQTNNHDYMYWYRQDTGHGLRLIHYSYVADSTEKGDIPDGYKASRPSQENFSLILELASLSQTAVYFCASSDAIGTDSGNTLYFGEGSRLIVV.

This clone was observed at least ten times. Germline and genes: mouse. The read terminates 4 residues ahead of where the CDR3 ends, so the germline J gene completes it. This chain uses TRBV1 with TRBJ2-7; 7 bases are shared with TRBD2. This CDR3 comprises 13 residues. Germline-derived CDR1 and CDR2 are NSQYPW and LRSPGD (reference sequence). CDR3 bases read: TGCACCTGCAGTCCCGGGACTGTTTAT. It specifies CTCSPGTVY. The full CDR3 reads CTCSPGTVYEQYF.

This clone was observed a few times. The gene symbols are mouse symbols. Read coverage stops 4 residues before the CDR3 terminus; the germline J gene supplies the remainder. J is TRBJ2-3 and V is TRBV1; D might be TRBD2 (7 bases). Germline loops: CDR1 NSQYPW, CDR2 LRSPGD (reference sequence). The CDR3 runs to 16 residues. V was trimmed by 0 bases and J by 2 bases, leaving 12 bases between them. CDR3 residues: CTCSADRGANAETLYF. The DNA read from the CDR3 is TGCACCTGCAGTGCAGATCGGGGGGCGAATGCAGAA.

There are many counts of this clone. The genes are named according to mouse. The DNA ends 4 residues before the CDR3 does, and the rest of the CDR3 is filled in from the germline J gene. This chain connects TRBV13-3 to TRBJ2-7, with no clear D. CDR1 and CDR2 (germline): NNHDY, SYVADS. V dropped 1 base and J dropped 3 bases, with 8 bases sitting between them. The CDR3 sequence is 13 residues long. The DNA read from the CDR3 is TGTGCCAGCAGTGATTACAACATCTAT. It specifies CASSDYNIY. The CDR3 in full is CASSDYNIYEQYF.

This clone was seen at least ten times. The database protein in TCRdb disagrees with the DNA translation at residue 10; the sequence shown here was translated from the DNA. Any gene name here is a mouse gene name. The read comes to an end 3 residues before the CDR3 does, leaving the germline J gene to fill in the end. The V and J genes are TRBV19 and TRBJ1-3, with a weak D call TRBD1 (5 bases). The V end was cut by 3 bases, the J end by 4 bases, with 8 bases between. CDR1 is FNHDT, CDR2 SITEND, per germline (reference sequence). The CDR3 covers 13 residues. The CDR3 loop is CASSTGWGNTLYF. The DNA read from the CDR3 is TGTGCCAGCAGTACAGGGTGGGGAAATACG.

In regard to this clone: Gene names are the mouse ones. Sequencing ends 4 residues short of the CDR3 end; the germline J gene provides the rest. The rearrangement uses TRBV13-3 and TRBJ2-2, with 11 bases fitting TRBD1. Germline values: CDR1 NNHDY, CDR2 SYVADS. V lost 3 bases to trimming and J lost 6 bases; unmatched junction nucleotides: 7. The CDR3 is 16 residues long. CDR3 region: CASSAPGQGVPGQLYF. CDR3 bases read: TGTGCCAGCAGTGCTCCGGGACAGGGGGTCCCCGGG.

For this clone: Gene names are mouse gene names. Read coverage stops 4 residues before the CDR3 terminus; the germline J gene supplies the remainder. The chain couples TRBV5 to TRBJ2-1; 7 bases are a match to TRBD1. This CDR3 has 16 residues. The germline CDR1 and CDR2 sequences are LGHNA and YNLKQL (reference sequence). With 0 bases clipped from V and 1 base from J, the junction kept 3 bases outside the gene matches. The CDR3 reads CASSQDSTGNYAEQFF. Incomplete CDR3 DNA: TGTGCCAGCAGCCAAGATTCGACAGGGAACTATGCT.

Comments on this clone: Translating the DNA gives a protein that differs from the TCRdb entry at residue 13; the protein shown here is that DNA translation. Gene names follow the mouse nomenclature. The CDR3 sequence: CTCSVLGQGSNSPLYF. The CDR3 bases that were read are TGCACCTGCAGTGTACTGGGACAGGGGAGTAATTCGCCC. V is TRBV1 and J is TRBJ1-6; TRBD1 matches 10 bases. The read terminates 3 residues before the CDR3 end, so the remaining end is supplied by the germline J gene. TRBJ1-6 is labeled an ORF, and its function is uncertain. The V and J ends lost 4 bases and 6 bases, in that order; junction bases with no gene match: 6. Germline V lookup: CDR1 NSQYPW, CDR2 LRSPGD (reference sequence). CDR3 length: 16 residues.

This clone showed up just a few times. Gene and germline names: mouse. Sequencing ends 4 residues short of the CDR3 end; the germline J gene provides the rest. This sequence joins TRBV5 and TRBJ2-7; maybe TRBD1 (6 bases). The CDR3 covers 15 residues. Trimming removed 1 base from V and 0 bases from J, with 10 bases in between. From germline, CDR1 is LGHNA and CDR2 YNLKQL (reference sequence). The CDR3 DNA, read in part, is TGTGCCAGCAGCCAAGGGACAGCGAGCTCCTAT. This codes for CASSQGTASSY. The CDR3 in full is CASSQGTASSYEQYF.

On this clone itself: TCRdb and the translated DNA give different amino acids at residue 9; the protein presented here is the one translated from the DNA. The gene names here belong to mouse. Read coverage stops 3 residues before the CDR3 terminus; the germline J gene supplies the remainder. V usage is TRBV13-3 and J usage is TRBJ1-6; D is undetermined. TRBJ1-6 is an open reading frame, and its role is uncertain. The CDR3 is 12 amino acids. Looked up from germline, CDR1 is NNHDY and CDR2 is SYVADS. With 6 bases removed from V and 7 bases from J, the gap between germline ends came to 8 bases. Incomplete CDR3 DNA: TGTGCCAGCAAGCCAGAAAATTCGCCC. Translated: CASKPENSP. The whole CDR3 reads CASKPENSPLYF.

As regards this clone: The genes and germline here are from mouse. The CDR3 extends 4 residues past the end of the read, so its final part is completed from the germline J gene. Other DNA sequences in the same sample also yield this CDR3. V is TRBV5 and J is TRBJ1-4; possible D gene TRBD1, 5 bases. In germline, CDR1 is LGHNA, CDR2 YNLKQL (reference sequence). The CDR3 sequence is 14 residues long. V gave up 3 bases and J gave up 1 base, with 6 bases separating them. This chain's CDR3 is CASSQGDSNERLFF. CDR3 DNA (partial): TGTGCCAGCAGCCAGGGGGATTCCAACGAA.

Concerning this clone: Gene names are the mouse ones. The read finishes 4 residues shy of the CDR3 end, and the germline J gene is used to complete it. This chain uses TRBV19 with TRBJ2-2, with D possibly being TRBD2 (7 bases). The CDR3 has 16 residues. Germline assignment: CDR1 FNHDT and CDR2 SITEND (reference sequence). Trimming removed 2 bases from V and 1 base from J, with 12 bases in between. The CDR3 protein is CASSIAGGRNTGQLYF. The sequenced part of the CDR3 DNA is TGTGCCAGCAGTATCGCGGGGGGCCGAAACACCGGG.

Regarding this clone: Mouse gene names and germline throughout. CDR3 DNA (partial): TGTGCCAGCACCCGGGACTGGGGGGGGGAC. Amino acids: CASTRDWGGD. The CDR3 in full is CASTRDWGGDTQYF. V gene TRBV13-3 combines with J gene TRBJ2-5; 13 bases are shared with TRBD2. The CDR3 end falls 4 residues outside the read, so it is completed with the germline J gene. Germline CDR1 reads NNHDY; CDR2 reads SYVADS. The CDR3 has 14 residues.

As to this clone: Mouse gene names apply. The read halts 4 residues ahead of the CDR3 end, with the missing end drawn from the germline J gene. The chain couples TRBV13-3 to TRBJ1-4; D is unresolved. CDR3 length: 14 amino acids. Deletions cut 3 bases from V and 5 bases from J, with 11 bases between. Germline V CDR1 and CDR2: NNHDY, SYVADS. The CDR3 loop reads CASSGRTLNERLFF. The covered CDR3 bases are TGTGCCAGCAGTGGAAGGACTTTGAACGAA.

On this clone itself: All gene names here are mouse names. The read falls 4 residues short of the CDR3 end, and the missing part is taken from the germline J gene. The chain uses TRBV13-3 and TRBJ2-5; a weak D match, TRBD1 (5 bases). CDR1 and CDR2 from the germline V gene are NNHDY and SYVADS. The germline V and J ends were trimmed by 0 bases and 0 bases, with 8 bases remaining between them. The CDR3 is made up of 15 amino acids. CDR3 region: CASSDGQINQDTQYF. The DNA read from the CDR3 is TGTGCCAGCAGTGATGGACAGATCAACCAAGAC.

In its sample, this clone was seen many times. Each gene name is a mouse one. CDR3 bases read: TGTGCCAGCAGTGGACAAAAGATCTAT. As protein: CASSGQKIY. The full CDR3 protein reads CASSGQKIYEQYF. This chain uses TRBV13-3 with TRBJ2-7, with unresolved D. The CDR3 goes on 4 residues after the read ends, and that part is filled in from the germline J gene. CDR1 is NNHDY, CDR2 SYVADS, per germline. Trimming shortened V by 3 bases and J by 3 bases, and 10 bases separated the two germline ends. The CDR3 sequence is 13 residues long.

This clone has more than one count but fewer than ten. Each gene name is a mouse one. The read is 4 residues too short to cover the CDR3 end, so that end is filled in from the germline J gene. V usage is TRBV13-3 and J usage is TRBJ2-3; a possible D gene is TRBD2 (6 bases). The germline V gene encodes CDR1 NNHDY and CDR2 SYVADS. This CDR3 contains 14 residues. The V end lost 2 bases, the J end lost 3 bases, and 10 bases lay between the germline ends. CDR3 bases read: TGTGCCAGCAGTGAGAGATGGGGGGCAGAA. Its translation is CASSERWGAE. The full CDR3 reads CASSERWGAETLYF.

This clone was recorded a few times. Here the gene names and germline are mouse. The read is 4 residues too short to cover the CDR3 end, so that end is filled in from the germline J gene. V and J are TRBV1 and TRBJ2-7; 9 bases map to TRBD2. Germline loops: CDR1 NSQYPW, CDR2 LRSPGD (reference sequence). The ends lost 0 bases at V and 3 bases at J; junction bases unmatched: 3. The CDR3 spans 15 residues. CDR3 in amino acids: CTCSAERGLGYEQYF. Incomplete CDR3 DNA: TGCACCTGCAGTGCAGAAAGGGGACTGGGCTAT.

This clone was seen a handful of times. Gene names are the mouse ones. The read falls 4 residues short of the CDR3 end, and the missing part is taken from the germline J gene. This rearrangement joins TRBV13-3 to TRBJ2-1, with 14 positions matching TRBD2. The CDR3 length is 21 residues. Germline-derived CDR1 and CDR2 are NNHDY and SYVADS. The trim removed 2 bases at V and 3 bases at J, leaving 16 bases unmatched. Partial CDR3 DNA: TGTGCCAGCAGTGAAAACGGGGGACATCCGGGACTGGGGGGGCCCTATGCT. This codes for CASSENGGHPGLGGPYA. The CDR3, in full, reads CASSENGGHPGLGGPYAEQFF.

This clone has only a few counts. The gene symbols are mouse symbols. The covered CDR3 bases are TGTGCCAGCAGTGATCCCGGGACTGGGGGTTTAAACCAAGAC. It encodes CASSDPGTGGLNQD. From start to end, the CDR3 is CASSDPGTGGLNQDTQYF. V usage is TRBV13-3 and J usage is TRBJ2-5; 11 bases fit TRBD2. The CDR3 end is not reached by the read, which stops 4 residues before it; the germline J gene fills it in. The CDR3 is made up of 18 amino acids. Trimming at V came to 1 base and at J to 0 bases, leaving 7 bases not matched to a gene. Germline V lookup: CDR1 NNHDY, CDR2 SYVADS.

This clone came up a few times. The genes are named according to mouse. Read coverage stops 4 residues before the CDR3 terminus; the germline J gene supplies the remainder. V and J are TRBV13-3 and TRBJ1-2, with 8 bases aligning to TRBD1. With V trimmed by 0 bases and J by 3 bases, 7 bases remained unmatched. The CDR3 is made up of 16 amino acids. The germline V gene encodes CDR1 NNHDY and CDR2 SYVADS. This CDR3 is CASSDARTGKDSDYTF. CDR3 DNA (partial): TGTGCCAGCAGTGATGCCCGGACAGGGAAGGACTCC.

This clone was counted between two and nine times. The gene symbols are mouse symbols. With the read ending 4 residues before the CDR3 end, the germline J gene is used to fill in that end. V usage is TRBV1 and J usage is TRBJ2-7; 8 bases map to TRBD1. The V gene's germline CDR1 is NSQYPW and CDR2 LRSPGD (reference sequence). The V segment lost 4 bases and the J segment 2 bases; nucleotides outside the gene matches: 7. The CDR3 extends over 15 amino acids. The chain's CDR3 is CTCSVTGTGPYEQYF. The DNA read from the CDR3 is TGCACCTGCAGTGTCACCGGGACAGGTCCCTAT.

This clone was detected many times. Gene labels here are mouse ones. The read gets to within 4 residues of the CDR3 end, and the germline J gene fills in the rest. The genes are TRBV13-3 and TRBJ2-4, with TRBD2 identical over 8 bases. There are 15 residues in the CDR3. From germline, CDR1 is NNHDY and CDR2 SYVADS. The CDR3 DNA, read in part, is TGTGCCAGCAGTGAAAAACGGGGGGGCGCGAAC. Translation: CASSEKRGGAN. The full-length CDR3 reads as CASSEKRGGANTLYF.

This clone came up a few times. Gene names follow the mouse nomenclature. Sequencing ends 4 residues short of the CDR3 end; the germline J gene provides the rest. This chain connects TRBV13-3 to TRBJ2-3, with D possibly being TRBD2 (6 bases). V was pared by 5 bases and J by 0 bases, with 13 bases between. The V gene's germline CDR1 is NNHDY and CDR2 SYVADS. CDR3 length: 15 amino acids. This chain's CDR3 is CASSTDWTSAETLYF. The covered CDR3 bases are TGTGCCAGCAGCACCGACTGGACTAGTGCAGAA.